The rows below give T cell receptor beta chains drawn from one sample of a study of T-cell reconstitution after alpha-beta-depleted transplantation in children. TCRdb re-analysed the PCR reads in MiXCR, keeping a single row per CDR3 protein. This sample has 250,000 to 300,000 distinct CDR3 sequences, with 10% found just once. The material was PBMCs, obtained before TCRalphabeta/CD19-depleted stem cell transplant. The source is a boy in the first two years of life with acute myeloid leukemia, due to receive a stem cell transplant. The CDR3 runs from the conserved cysteine through the conserved F or W. The D gene is left open where the match is weak. Size values are once, few and many counts, or a class for expanded clones, and some rows have none.

V,J,size,length,D,DNA,CDR3
TRBV12-3/TRBV12-4,TRBJ2-7,many,15,TRBD2,TGTGCCAGCAGTTCCCAAGCTAGCGGGAGCCACGAGCAGTACTTC,CASSSQASGSHEQYF
TRBV7-2,TRBJ2-7,many,15,TRBD1,TGTGCCAGCAGCTTAAGCTCGGACAGGGGGTACGAGCAGTACTTC,CASSLSSDRGYEQYF
TRBV20-1,TRBJ1-4,many,14,TRBD1,TGCAGTGCTATCGACAGGGGGGGGAAAGAAAAACTGTTTTTT,CSAIDRGGKEKLFF
TRBV18,TRBJ1-5,many,16,TRBD1,TGTGCCAGCTCAACCCGGACAGGGGGCGAGGATCAGCCCCAGCATTTT,CASSTRTGGEDQPQHF
TRBV7-9,TRBJ2-2,many,15,TRBD2,TGTGCCAGCAGCAAACTAGCGGGACGCACCGGGGAGCTGTTTTTT,CASSKLAGRTGELFF
TRBV29-1,TRBJ1-2,many,15,-,TGCAGCGTTGAAAGGGGGTCCCCGGCCGGCTATGGCTACACCTTC,CSVERGSPAGYGYTF
TRBV11-2,TRBJ2-2,-,16,TRBD2,TGTGCCAGCAGCTTAGTGGGGAGGGAAAACACCGGGGAGCTGTTTTTT,CASSLVGRENTGELFF
TRBV29-1,TRBJ2-1,many,14,-,TGCAGCGTTGATAGGCAGGGAAGGAACAATGAGCAGTTCTTC,CSVDRQGRNNEQFF
TRBV7-2,TRBJ2-1,-,17,-,TGTGCCAGCAGCTACAAGACAGGTCACGCGGGTTACAATGAGCAGTTCTTC,CASSYKTGHAGYNEQFF
TRBV29-1,TRBJ1-2,many,14,-,TGCAGCGTTGATTGGTGGACGGCAGGCTATGGCTACACCTTC,CSVDWWTAGYGYTF
TRBV6-1,TRBJ2-3,-,15,TRBD2,TGTGCCATCAGTGAAGAAACTAGCGGTTCTCATACGCAGTATTTT,CAISEETSGSHTQYF
TRBV7-6,TRBJ1-1,few,15,-,TGTGCCAGCAGCTCCACGGGGGGGGGAAACACTGAAGCTTTCTTT,CASSSTGGGNTEAFF
TRBV6-2/TRBV6-3,TRBJ2-6,-,18,-,TGTGCCAGCAGTTACTGGGCAGGGGCAGGGGCTGGGGCCAACGTCCTGACTTTC,CASSYWAGAGAGANVLTF
TRBV20-1,TRBJ2-3,many,10,-,TGCAGTGTCGGCGGGCATACGCAGTATTTT,CSVGGHTQYF
TRBV7-2,TRBJ1-2,-,16,-,TGTGCCAGCAGCAGCCTCCGGCAGGGCGACTTGTATGGCTACACCTTC,CASSSLRQGDLYGYTF
TRBV5-1,TRBJ2-1,many,15,-,TGCGCCAGCAGCTTCACCCAGAGCTCCTACAATGAGCAGTTCTTC,CASSFTQSSYNEQFF
TRBV7-8,TRBJ2-7,few,15,-,TGTGCCAGCAGCCGCTCTAGGGTCTCCGACTACGAGCAGTACTTC,CASSRSRVSDYEQYF
TRBV7-2,TRBJ2-5,many,15,-,TGTGCCAGCAGCTTTTTAGCGCTAGCCCAAGAGACCCAGTACTTC,CASSFLALAQETQYF
TRBV5-1,TRBJ2-1,many,16,-,TGCGCCAGCAGCCTCCGCCGGGACCCTAGATACAATGAGCAGTTCTTC,CASSLRRDPRYNEQFF
TRBV28,TRBJ2-5,-,18,TRBD1,TGTGCCAGCAGTTTGGGACAGGGGGCCCTAACCATCCTGGAGACCCAGTACTTC,CASSLGQGALTILETQYF
TRBV4-3,TRBJ2-3,many,15,-,TGCGCCAGCAGCCAAGAGGTGCAGCCCACAGATACGCAGTATTTT,CASSQEVQPTDTQYF
TRBV20-1,TRBJ2-1,few,12,-,TGCAGTGCGGGAGGAGGGTTGGACGAGCAGTTCTTC,CSAGGGLDEQFF
TRBV19,TRBJ2-1,-,12,TRBD2,TGTGCCAGTAGTGCGGGGGAGAATGAGCAGTTCTTC,CASSAGENEQFF
TRBV3-1,TRBJ2-7,many,12,-,TGTGCCAGCAGTCAGGGGTACTCAGGGCAGTACTTC,CASSQGYSGQYF
TRBV20-1,TRBJ2-7,many,14,TRBD1,TGCAGTGCTAGAGATCACAGGGGGAATTACGAGCAGTACTTC,CSARDHRGNYEQYF
TRBV12-3/TRBV12-4,TRBJ2-5,many,14,-,TGTGCCAGCACCCGTAGTTGGGGAGAGGAGACCCAGTACTTC,CASTRSWGEETQYF
TRBV18,TRBJ2-2,-,15,TRBD1,TGTGCCAGCTCACTGGACAGGGGGCCAACCGGGGAGCTGTTTTTT,CASSLDRGPTGELFF
TRBV20-1,TRBJ1-5,many,13,-,TGCAGTGCTAGAGCCGGACAGAATCAGCCCCAGCATTTT,CSARAGQNQPQHF
TRBV2,TRBJ2-6,-,18,-,TGTGCCAGCTGTTTAGCGCTGGGCGGAGGAGGAGGGGCCAACGTCCTGACTTTC,CASCLALGGGGGANVLTF
TRBV6-5,TRBJ2-5,many,15,-,TGTGCCAGCAGTTACGGGTCCCGAGTTCAAGAGACCCAGTACTTC,CASSYGSRVQETQYF
TRBV12-3/TRBV12-4,TRBJ1-3,many,13,-,TGTGCCAGCTACGTACAGGCCAGCCGGACCATATATTTT,CASYVQASRTIYF
TRBV12-3/TRBV12-4,TRBJ1-2,many,14,TRBD1,TGTGCCAGCAGCCACGACAGGGGAGGGTATGGCTACACCTTC,CASSHDRGGYGYTF
TRBV7-3,TRBJ2-2,few,15,TRBD1,TGTGCCAGCAGCGTGACAGGGGGGTACACCGGGGAGCTGTTTTTT,CASSVTGGYTGELFF
TRBV24-1,TRBJ2-1,many,15,TRBD2,TGTGCCACCAGGGTAGCGGGAGAGGGGGTAAATGAGCAGTTCTTC,CATRVAGEGVNEQFF
TRBV28,TRBJ2-7,many,13,-,TGTGCCAGCACCCCGGGGTACCTCTACGAGCAGTACTTC,CASTPGYLYEQYF
TRBV6-6,TRBJ2-5,-,13,-,TGTGCCAGCAGTTACTCTCGGGAGCGAACCCAGTACTTC,CASSYSRERTQYF
TRBV5-5,TRBJ2-5,-,13,-,TGTGCCAGGAGCCTCTGGGGGGCGGAGACCCAGTACTTC,CARSLWGAETQYF
TRBV12-3/TRBV12-4,TRBJ1-6,many,12,-,TGTGCCAGCAGTTTCTCGGAGTCACCCCTCCACTTT,CASSFSESPLHF